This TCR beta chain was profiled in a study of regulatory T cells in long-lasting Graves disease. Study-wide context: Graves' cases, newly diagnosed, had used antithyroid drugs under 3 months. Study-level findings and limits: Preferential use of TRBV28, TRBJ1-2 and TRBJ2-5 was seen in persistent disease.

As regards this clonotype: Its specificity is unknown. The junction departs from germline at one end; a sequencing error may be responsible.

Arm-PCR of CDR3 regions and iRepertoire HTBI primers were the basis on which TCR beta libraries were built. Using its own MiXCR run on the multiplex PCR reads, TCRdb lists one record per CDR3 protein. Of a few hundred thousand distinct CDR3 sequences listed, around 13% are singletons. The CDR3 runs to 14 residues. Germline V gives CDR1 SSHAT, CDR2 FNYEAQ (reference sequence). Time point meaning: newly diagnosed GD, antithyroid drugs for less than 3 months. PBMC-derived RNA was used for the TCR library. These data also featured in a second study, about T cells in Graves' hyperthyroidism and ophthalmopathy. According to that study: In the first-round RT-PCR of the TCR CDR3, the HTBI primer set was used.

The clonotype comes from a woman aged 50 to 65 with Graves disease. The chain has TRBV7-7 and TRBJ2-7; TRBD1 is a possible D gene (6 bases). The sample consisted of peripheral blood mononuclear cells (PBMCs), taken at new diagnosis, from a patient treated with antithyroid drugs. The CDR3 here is CATSPRTDSYEQYF. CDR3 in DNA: TGTGCCACCAGCCCCCGGACAGATTCCTACGAGCAGTACTTC.